Below are 5 T cell receptor beta chains sequenced from a single sample in a study of response to subunit inactivated influenza vaccine. TCRdb re-called the RT-PCR reads through MiXCR, storing one row per CDR3 protein. Seen here are about 800,000 distinct CDR3 sequences, 21% observed once, and the top ten hold roughly 10%. Source: PBMCs from blood, taken more than 4 days after vaccination. The receptors come from a man between 50 and 59 years old who received an inactivated influenza vaccine.

There are a few counts of this clonotype. This chain joins TRBV12-3 or TRBV12-4 and TRBJ1-2; D is unresolved. V was pared by 7 bases and J by 4 bases, with 13 bases between. There are 13 residues in the CDR3. CDR3 nucleotide sequence: TGTGCCAGCACCCAGTCAGCCCTCTATGGCTACACCTTC. Its translation is CASTQSALYGYTF.

A few counts support this clonotype. The V gene is TRBV20-1, the J gene TRBJ2-1; D uncertain. The germline V gene encodes CDR1 DFQATT and CDR2 SNEGSKA (reference sequence). Trimming left V 0 bases short and J 6 bases short, with 3 bases between. This CDR3 has 11 residues. The CDR3 reads CSAREFNEQFF. The DNA of the CDR3 is TGCAGTGCTAGAGAATTCAATGAGCAGTTCTTC.

This clonotype was seen only a few times. V and J are TRBV7-2 and TRBJ2-7; possible D gene TRBD2, 6 bases. The length of the CDR3 is 15 residues. The ends were cut back, 4 bases at V and 3 bases at J, with 16 bases in the middle. The germline V gene encodes CDR1 SGHTA and CDR2 FQGNSA. CDR3 nucleotide sequence: TGTGCCAGCAGCTCGGTCTCGGGGGTCCACTACGAGCAGTACTTC. Translating gives CASSSVSGVHYEQYF.

The chain is built from TRBV6-1 and TRBJ2-5; D unresolved. CDR1 and CDR2 from the germline V gene are MNHNS and SASEGT. V lost 7 bases, J lost 3 bases, and 3 bases lay in between. This CDR3 is built from 10 residues. In nucleotides, the CDR3 is TGTGCCAGCACGGAAGAGACCCAGTACTTC. Its translation: CASTEETQYF.

The chain carries TRBV12-3 or TRBV12-4 and TRBJ1-1; D remains ambiguous. The CDR3 has 17 amino acids. With 5 bases removed from V and 1 base from J, the gap between germline ends came to 20 bases. CDR3 sequence reads: CASSLTSGSFGNTEAFF. The CDR3 DNA is TGTGCCAGCAGTCTTACTTCCGGGTCCTTCGGGAACACTGAAGCTTTCTTT.